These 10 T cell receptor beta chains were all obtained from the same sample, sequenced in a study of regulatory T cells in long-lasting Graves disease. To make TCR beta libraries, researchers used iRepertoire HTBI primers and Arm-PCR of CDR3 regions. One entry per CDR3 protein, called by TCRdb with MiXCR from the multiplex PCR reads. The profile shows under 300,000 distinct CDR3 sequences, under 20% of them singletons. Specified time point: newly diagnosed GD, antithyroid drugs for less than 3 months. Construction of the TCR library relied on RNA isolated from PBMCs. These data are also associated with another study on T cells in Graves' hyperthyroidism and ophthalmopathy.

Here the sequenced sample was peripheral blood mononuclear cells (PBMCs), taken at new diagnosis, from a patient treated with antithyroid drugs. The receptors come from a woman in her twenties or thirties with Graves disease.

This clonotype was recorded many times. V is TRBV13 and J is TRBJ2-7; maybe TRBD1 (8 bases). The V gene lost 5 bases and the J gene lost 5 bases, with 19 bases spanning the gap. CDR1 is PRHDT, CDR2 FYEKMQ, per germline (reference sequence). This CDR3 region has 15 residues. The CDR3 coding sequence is TGTGCCAGCAGCCGACGGGACAGGCTAGCGGACGAGCAGTACTTC. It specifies CASSRRDRLADEQYF. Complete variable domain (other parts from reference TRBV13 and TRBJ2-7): AAGVIQSPRHLIKEKRETATLKCYPIPRHDTVYWYQQGPGQDPQFLISFYEKMQSDKGSIPDRFSAQQFSDYHSELNMSSLELGDSALYFCASSRRDRLADEQYFGPGTRLTVT.

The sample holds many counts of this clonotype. The CDR3 sequence is CASSLQGSSNQPQHF. CDR3 nucleotide sequence: TGTGCCAGCAGTTTACAGGGATCAAGCAATCAGCCCCAGCATTTT. The genes are TRBV12-3 or TRBV12-4 and TRBJ1-5; D might be TRBD1 (5 bases). V lost 2 bases, J lost 1 base, and 9 bases lay in between. The CDR3 has 15 residues.

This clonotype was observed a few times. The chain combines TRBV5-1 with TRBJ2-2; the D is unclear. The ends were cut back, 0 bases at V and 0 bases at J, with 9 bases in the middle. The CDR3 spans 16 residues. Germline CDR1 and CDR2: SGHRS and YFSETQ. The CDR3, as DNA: TGCGCCAGCAGCTTGGTCCCGGGCACGAACACCGGGGAGCTGTTTTTT. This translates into CASSLVPGTNTGELFF.

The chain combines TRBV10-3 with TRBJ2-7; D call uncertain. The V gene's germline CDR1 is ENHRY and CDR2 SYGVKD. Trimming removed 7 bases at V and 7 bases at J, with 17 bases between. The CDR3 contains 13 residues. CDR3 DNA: TGTGCCATCAAAGGGAACGGAATGAGGGAGCAGTACTTC. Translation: CAIKGNGMREQYF.

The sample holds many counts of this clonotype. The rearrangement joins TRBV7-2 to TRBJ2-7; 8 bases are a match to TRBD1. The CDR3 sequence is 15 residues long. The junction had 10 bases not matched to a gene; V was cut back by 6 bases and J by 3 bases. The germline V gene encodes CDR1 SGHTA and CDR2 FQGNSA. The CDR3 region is CASRRDRGDFYEQYF. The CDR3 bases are TGTGCCAGCAGAAGAGACAGGGGAGATTTCTACGAGCAGTACTTC.

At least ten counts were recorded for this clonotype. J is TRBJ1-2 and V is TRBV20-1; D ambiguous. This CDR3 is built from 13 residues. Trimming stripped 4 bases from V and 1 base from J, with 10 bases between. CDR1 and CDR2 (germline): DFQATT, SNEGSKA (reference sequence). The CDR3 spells CSANDGDNYGYTF. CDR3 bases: TGCAGTGCTAACGACGGGGATAACTATGGCTACACCTTC.

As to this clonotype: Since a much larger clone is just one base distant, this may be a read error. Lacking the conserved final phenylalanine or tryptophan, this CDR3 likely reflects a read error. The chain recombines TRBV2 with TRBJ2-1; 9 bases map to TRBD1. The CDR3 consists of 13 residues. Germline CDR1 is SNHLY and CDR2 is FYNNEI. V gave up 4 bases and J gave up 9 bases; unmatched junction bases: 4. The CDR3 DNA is TGTGCCAGCAGTGGACAGGGGGGAACTGAGCAGTTCCTC. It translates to CASSGQGGTEQFL.

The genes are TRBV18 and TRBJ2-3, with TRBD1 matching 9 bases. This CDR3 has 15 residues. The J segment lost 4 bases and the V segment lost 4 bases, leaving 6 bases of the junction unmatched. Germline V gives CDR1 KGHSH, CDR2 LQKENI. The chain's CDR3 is CASSLTGTGSDTQYF. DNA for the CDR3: TGTGCCAGCTCACTAACCGGGACAGGGTCAGATACGCAGTATTTT. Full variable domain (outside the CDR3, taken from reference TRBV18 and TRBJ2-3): NAGVMQNPRHLVRRRGQEARLRCSPMKGHSHVYWYRQLPEEGLKFMVYLQKENIIDESGMPKERFSAEFPKEGPSILRIQQVVRGDSAAYFCASSLTGTGSDTQYFGPGTRLTVL.

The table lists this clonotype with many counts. The CDR3, as DNA: TGCAGTGCTATGCAGTTTAATGAAAAACTGTTTTTT. Protein product: CSAMQFNEKLFF. The chain recombines TRBV20-1 with TRBJ1-4; D is undetermined. This CDR3 contains 12 residues. V shed 4 bases and J shed 4 bases, with 7 bases lying between them. CDR1 DFQATT and CDR2 SNEGSKA come from the germline V gene (reference sequence).

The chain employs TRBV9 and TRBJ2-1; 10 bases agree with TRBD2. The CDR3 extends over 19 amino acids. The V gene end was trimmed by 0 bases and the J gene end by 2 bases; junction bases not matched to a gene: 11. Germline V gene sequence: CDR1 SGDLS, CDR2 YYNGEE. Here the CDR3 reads CASSVDLGLLAGAYNEQFF. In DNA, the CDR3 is TGTGCCAGCAGCGTAGACCTAGGTTTGCTAGCGGGGGCCTACAATGAGCAGTTCTTC.